Presented here are 10 T cell receptor beta chains from one specimen sequenced in a study of blood T cell repertoires in COVID-19. The repertoire was sequenced with immunoSEQ multiplex PCR; TCRdb's copy has only in-frame clones and lacks some. The repertoire holds approximately 210,000 clones, around 82% seen once, with 2.5% to 3% in the top ten. The sequenced material came from peripheral blood. These receptors were taken from a woman between 40 and 55 years old with active or convalescent COVID-19.

The rearrangement joins TRBV11-3 to TRBJ2-5; TRBD2 might be the D (5 bases). The ends were cut back, 5 bases at V and 4 bases at J, with 14 bases in the middle. The germline V gene has CDR1 SGHNT and CDR2 YENEEA. This CDR3 has 14 amino acids. The CDR3 spells CASSASSYRETQYF. CDR3 in DNA: TGTGCCAGCAGCGCCTCTAGCTACCGAGAGACCCAGTACTTC.

There are a few counts of this clone. V gene TRBV18 combines with J gene TRBJ1-1; TRBD1 is a possible D gene (5 bases). CDR3 length equals 17 residues. V dropped 0 bases and J dropped 0 bases, with 14 bases sitting between them. Germline V CDR1 and CDR2: KGHSH, LQKENI. CDR3 bases: TGTGCCAGCTCACCACCCTCCGTAGGACATCTGAACACTGAAGCTTTCTTT. Translated: CASSPPSVGHLNTEAFF.

The rearrangement joins TRBV4-2 to TRBJ2-2, with 8 bases fitting TRBD1. This CDR3 has 14 residues. The junction had 5 bases not matched to a gene; V was cut back by 4 bases and J by 7 bases. Per the germline V gene, CDR1 is LGHNA and CDR2 is YNFKEQ. The CDR3 reads CASSLDRGGGELFF. The CDR3, as DNA: TGTGCCAGCAGCCTAGACAGGGGTGGCGGGGAGCTGTTTTTT.

The V gene is TRBV4-2, the J gene TRBJ1-1; weak D call: TRBD1 (6 bases). Trimming left V 3 bases short and J 8 bases short, with 13 bases between. From germline, CDR1 is LGHNA and CDR2 YNFKEQ. CDR3 length: 13 amino acids. The CDR3 reads CASSHPGGAEAFF. DNA for the CDR3: TGTGCCAGCAGCCATCCCGGGGGGGCCGAAGCTTTCTTT.

CDR3 nucleotide sequence: TGCGCCAGCAGCTGGTGGCGTACTAGCGGTACCGGGGAGCTGTTTTTT. It is translated as CASSWWRTSGTGELFF. The chain employs TRBV5-1 and TRBJ2-2; 8 positions match TRBD2. CDR3 length equals 16 residues. The trim removed 3 bases at V and 5 bases at J, leaving 9 bases unmatched. Looked up from germline, CDR1 is SGHRS and CDR2 is YFSETQ.

The chain links TRBV11-2 to TRBJ2-1, with D perhaps matching TRBD1 (5 bases). The CDR3 contains 14 residues. Germline loops: CDR1 SGHAT, CDR2 FQNNGV. Trimming took off 1 base at V and 8 bases at J, with 12 bases between the two ends. CDR3 amino acids: CASSLVPGFDEQFF. DNA of the CDR3: TGTGCCAGCAGCTTAGTGCCAGGGTTCGATGAGCAGTTCTTC.

This chain links TRBV3-1 (or the pseudogene TRBV3-2) with TRBJ2-7, with 13 positions matching TRBD2. Germline assignment: CDR1 LGHDT and CDR2 YNNKEL (reference sequence). The trim removed 0 bases at V and 3 bases at J, leaving 5 bases unmatched. CDR3 size: 17 residues. CDR3 bases: TGTGCCAGCAGCCAAGATCTTCGGACTAGCGGGGGCTACGAGCAGTACTTC. Protein sequence: CASSQDLRTSGGYEQYF.

The chain combines TRBV7-9 with TRBJ2-1, with TRBD2 matching over 13 bases. The CDR3 sequence is 16 residues long. V shed 6 bases and J 7 bases; nucleotides not matched to a gene: 9. From germline, CDR1 is SEHNR and CDR2 FQNEAQ (reference sequence). The CDR3 sequence: CASSPGTSGDRNEQFF. The CDR3 nucleotides read TGTGCCAGCAGTCCCGGGACTAGCGGGGACAGAAATGAGCAGTTCTTC.

This chain uses TRBV7-2 with TRBJ1-1, with TRBD1 identical over 10 bases. Germline CDR1 SGHTA, CDR2 FQGNSA. J gave up 8 bases and V 1 base, and 7 bases lay outside the gene matches. The CDR3 length is 15 residues. The CDR3 reads CASSLGDRTGGEAFF. The DNA of the CDR3 is TGTGCCAGCAGCTTAGGGGACCGGACAGGGGGAGAAGCTTTCTTT.

The rearrangement links TRBV6-1 to TRBJ2-3; D may be TRBD1 (5 bases). V was pared by 0 bases and J by 6 bases, with 13 bases between. Germline V CDR1 and CDR2: MNHNS, SASEGT. There are 15 residues in the CDR3. CDR3 in amino acids: CASSEAREAGDTQYF. In DNA form, the CDR3 reads TGTGCCAGCAGTGAAGCTCGAGAGGCAGGGGATACGCAGTATTTT.